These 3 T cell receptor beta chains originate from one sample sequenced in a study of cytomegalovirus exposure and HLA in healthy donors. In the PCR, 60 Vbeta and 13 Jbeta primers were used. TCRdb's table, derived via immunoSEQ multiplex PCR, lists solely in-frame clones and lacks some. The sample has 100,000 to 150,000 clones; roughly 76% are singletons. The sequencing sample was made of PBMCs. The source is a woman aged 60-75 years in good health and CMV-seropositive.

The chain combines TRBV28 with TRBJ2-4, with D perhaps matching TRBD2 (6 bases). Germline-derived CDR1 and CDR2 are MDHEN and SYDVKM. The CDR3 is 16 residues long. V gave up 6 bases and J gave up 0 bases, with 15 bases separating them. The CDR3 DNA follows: TGTGCCAGCAGAGCCCAAGGGAGGCTAGCCAAAAACATTCAGTACTTC. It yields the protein CASRAQGRLAKNIQYF. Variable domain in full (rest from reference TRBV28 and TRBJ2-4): DVKVTQSSRYLVKRTGEKVFLECVQDMDHENMFWYRQDPGLGLRLIYFSYDVKMKEKGDIPEGYSVSREKKERFSLILESASTNQTSMYLCASRAQGRLAKNIQYFGAGTRLSVL.

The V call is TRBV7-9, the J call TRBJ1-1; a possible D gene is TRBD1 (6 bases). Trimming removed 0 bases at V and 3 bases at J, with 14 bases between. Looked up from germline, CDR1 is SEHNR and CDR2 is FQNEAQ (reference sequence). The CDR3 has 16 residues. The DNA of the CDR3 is TGTGCCAGCAGCTTAGCAGTGTGGGGGCAGGACACTGAAGCTTTCTTT. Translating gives CASSLAVWGQDTEAFF.

In nucleotides, the CDR3 is TGTGCCAGTAGTTCGACAGATAACACTGAAGCTTTCTTT. This encodes CASSSTDNTEAFF. The chain employs TRBV19 and TRBJ1-1, with a possible D match to TRBD1 (5 bases). Trimming took off 5 bases at V and 2 bases at J, with 9 bases between the two ends. The CDR3 has 13 residues. Germline V gene sequence: CDR1 LNHDA, CDR2 SQIVND (reference sequence).